This is a list of T cell receptor beta chains from one sample in a study of T cells in Graves' hyperthyroidism and ophthalmopathy. TCRdb re-analysed the multiplex PCR reads in MiXCR, keeping a single row per CDR3 protein. The sample lists about 500,000 distinct CDR3 sequences, 15% to 20% seen once, with about 29% in the top ten. The specimen sequenced was blood. Source of these receptors: a woman aged 25 to 39 with Graves' ophthalmopathy. CDR3s include the opening cysteine and the closing phenylalanine or tryptophan. D genes are given only for firm matches. Clone size is not always given. Where it is, it says once, few, many or a class for expanded clones.

abundance	v_gene	j_gene	d_gene	CDR3nt	CDR3aa
many	TRBV6-1	TRBJ1-5	NA	TGTGCCAGCAGCGCGAAATGGAGCAATCAGCCCCAGCATTTT	CASSAKWSNQPQHF
NA	TRBV11-3	TRBJ2-3	TRBD1	TGTGCCAGCAGCGAAAGGCCGGGACAGGGGGCAACAGATACGCAGTATTTT	CASSERPGQGATDTQYF
many	TRBV20-1	TRBJ2-1	NA	TGCAGTGCTCCCAGCACGGGCTCCTACAATGAGCAGTTCTTC	CSAPSTGSYNEQFF
few	TRBV28	TRBJ1-2	NA	TGTGCCAGCAGTTTACGGACGACTAACTATGGCTACACCTTC	CASSLRTTNYGYTF
NA	TRBV27	TRBJ1-2	TRBD1	TGTGCCAGCAGTGTCTTGGGACAGGGGGCGGATGGCTACACCTTC	CASSVLGQGADGYTF
NA	TRBV5-4	TRBJ2-1	TRBD2	TGTGCCAGCAGCAGACTAGCGGATAGCTCCTACAATGAGCAGTTCTTC	CASSRLADSSYNEQFF
many	TRBV20-1	TRBJ2-1	TRBD1	TGCAGTGCAACCCGACAGGGGGGGAACAATGAGCAGTTCTTC	CSATRQGGNNEQFF
NA	TRBV29-1	TRBJ1-4	NA	TGCAGCGTTGTGCAGGGCGGACTGTTTTTT	CSVVQGGLFF
many	TRBV20-1	TRBJ1-1	NA	TGCAGTGCTAGAACTCAGCCGAACACTGAAGCTTTCTTT	CSARTQPNTEAFF
many	TRBV20-1	TRBJ1-2	NA	TGCAGTGCTAGAGGGTTGAATGTCGACAGTCTGCGAGGCTACACCTTC	CSARGLNVDSLRGYTF
few	TRBV9	TRBJ2-1	NA	TGTGCCAGCAGCGCCCCCGGGGCTAGCTCCTACAATGAGCAGTTCTTC	CASSAPGASSYNEQFF
NA	TRBV20-1	TRBJ2-1	NA	TGCAGTGCTAGAGGGGACCGGAATGAGCAGTTCTTC	CSARGDRNEQFF
NA	TRBV4-3	TRBJ1-5	NA	TGCGCCAGCAGCCAAGATCCGGCAAGTCGTCAGCCCCAGCATTTT	CASSQDPASRQPQHF
many	TRBV5-1	TRBJ2-1	TRBD2	TGCGCCAGCAGCTCAATGACTAGCGGGGTAAGCTCCTACAATGAGCAGTTCTTC	CASSSMTSGVSSYNEQFF
many	TRBV28	TRBJ2-7	NA	TGTGCCAGCAGACAGGACAGACTTAACTACGAGCAGTACTTC	CASRQDRLNYEQYF
many	TRBV13	TRBJ2-6	NA	TGTGCCAGCAGCTTAGGGTATCCCCTGCGGGGGGCCAACGTCCTGACTTTC	CASSLGYPLRGANVLTF
few	TRBV28	TRBJ2-5	NA	TGTGCCAGCCCGGACCGCCTTGGGACCCAGTACTTC	CASPDRLGTQYF
few	TRBV20-1	TRBJ2-3	NA	TGCAGTGCTAGGGGAGCGGGCAGCACAGATACGCAGTATTTT	CSARGAGSTDTQYF
many	TRBV27	TRBJ2-1	NA	TGTGCCAGCAGTTTACACCGGGGTAGCTCCTACAATGAGCAGTTCTTC	CASSLHRGSSYNEQFF
NA	TRBV28	TRBJ1-2	TRBD1	TGTGCCAGCAGCCTTCATACAGGGGTTGGCTACACCTTC	CASSLHTGVGYTF
few	TRBV6-1	TRBJ2-7	NA	TGTGCCAGCACCCAAAACCCAGCTTACGAGCAGTACTTC	CASTQNPAYEQYF
NA	TRBV6-2/TRBV6-3	TRBJ2-2	NA	TGTGCCAGCAGTCAAACAGGGTTTGGGAACACCGGGGAGCTGTTTTTT	CASSQTGFGNTGELFF
many	TRBV27	TRBJ1-2	NA	TGTGCCAGCAGTTTATCGGCCTCTGGCTATGGCTACACCTTC	CASSLSASGYGYTF
NA	TRBV20-1	TRBJ2-7	NA	TGCAGTGCTAGAGATGGCAGCGAAAGCTCCTACGAGCAGTACTTC	CSARDGSESSYEQYF
many	TRBV27	TRBJ2-7	TRBD1	TGTGCCAGCAGTTTTCACACGACAGGGGTCGAGCAGTACTTC	CASSFHTTGVEQYF